This T cell receptor (beta chain) was recovered during a study of T-cell memory formation after mild COVID-19. Study-level information: Largely donor-specific sequence clusters came from a couple of donors.

TCRdb fed the 5' RACE reads into MiXCR, producing one record per CDR3 protein. The sample carries 250,000 to 300,000 distinct CDR3 sequences, roughly 17% recorded once. Germline V gene data show CDR1 as LGHDT and CDR2 as YNNKEL (reference sequence). CDR3 size: 15 residues. The V gene end was trimmed by 4 bases and the J gene end by 6 bases; junction bases not matched to a gene: 8. This clonotype showed up many times. Antigen specificity is unknown. Findings of the study overall: Memory sampled before infection contained some responding clones, suggesting cross-reactive memory joined.

The TCR was taken from a man between 18 and 35 years old who had mild COVID-19 (a few samples of this study predate the infection). Cell type and time point are not known. What was sequenced was PBMCs or a T cell subset sorted from them (not recorded which). This chain links TRBV3-1 with TRBJ1-5, with TRBD1 identical over 8 bases. In DNA form, the CDR3 reads TGTGCCAGCAGCCCAGGACAGGGTCATCGTCAGCCCCAGCATTTT. It is translated as CASSPGQGHRQPQHF.